The rows below give T cell receptor beta chains drawn from one sample of a study of OX40 agonist ivuxolimab in advanced cancers. TCRdb's table, derived via immunoSEQ multiplex PCR, lists solely in-frame clones and lacks some. The sample holds approximately 84,000 clones, approximately 88% seen once. The sequenced sample was CD4+ or CD8+ T cells sorted from blood, obtained in a trial of the OX40 agonist ivuxolimab. These receptors all stem from an adult with an advanced solid tumor such as melanoma, head and neck, liver or kidney cancer. Each CDR3 is given with its conserved first and last residue. Each record gives: D gene, J gene, clone size, V gene, CDR3 protein, CDR3 DNA. D genes are given only for firm matches. The listing skips clone size in some rows; elsewhere it reads once, few, many or a size class.

TRBD2 | TRBJ2-7 | few | TRBV18 | CASSHALASGTVSYEQYF | TGTGCCAGCTCCCACGCCCTCGCTAGCGGGACGGTATCCTACGAGCAGTACTTC
TRBD1 | TRBJ1-1 | - | TRBV25-1 | CASSGQGWNTEAFF | TGTGCCAGCAGTGGACAGGGCTGGAACACTGAAGCTTTCTTT
TRBD2 | TRBJ2-5 | - | TRBV18 | CASSPTSGGEQETQYF | TGTGCCAGCTCGCCTACTAGCGGGGGGGAACAAGAGACCCAGTACTTC
- | TRBJ2-4 | - | TRBV5-3 | CARSGIGHRAKNIQYF | TGTGCCAGAAGTGGGATCGGACATAGAGCCAAAAACATTCAGTACTTC
- | TRBJ1-6 | - | TRBV7-9 | CASSFPGHDNSPLHF | TGTGCCAGCAGCTTCCCGGGACACGATAATTCACCCCTCCACTTT
- | TRBJ1-4 | - | TRBV4-2 | CASSQGLGFEGEKLFF | TGTGCCAGCAGCCAAGGCCTCGGGTTTGAAGGTGAAAAACTGTTTTTT
- | TRBJ1-2 | - | TRBV6-5 | CASSRDGMNYGYTF | TGTGCCAGCAGCCGGGACGGGATGAACTATGGCTACACCTTC
- | TRBJ1-4 | - | TRBV5-1 | CASRWDLERLFF | TGCGCCAGCAGGTGGGACCTAGAGAGACTGTTTTTT
- | TRBJ2-7 | - | TRBV19 | CASSIEVGGVDSYEQYF | TGTGCCAGTAGTATAGAGGTTGGAGGGGTTGATTCCTACGAGCAGTACTTC
- | TRBJ1-5 | - | TRBV10-3 | CAIREGLDQAQHF | TGTGCCATCAGGGAGGGCCTCGACCAGGCCCAGCATTTT
TRBD2 | TRBJ2-2 | - | TRBV7-6 | CASSLGPAGSTGELFF | TGTGCCAGCAGCTTAGGTCCAGCGGGGAGCACCGGGGAGCTGTTTTTT
TRBD1 | TRBJ2-5 | - | TRBV28 | CASSLPGGLNLGTQYF | TGTGCCAGCAGCTTGCCAGGGGGTCTTAATCTCGGGACCCAGTACTTC
- | TRBJ1-2 | - | TRBV19 | CASRPLGRDGYTF | TGTGCCAGTAGGCCCCTGGGGCGGGATGGCTACACCTTC
- | TRBJ2-1 | - | TRBV10-3 | CAISQGEFNEQFF | TGTGCCATCAGCCAGGGCGAATTCAATGAGCAGTTCTTC
- | TRBJ1-2 | - | TRBV11-2 | CASSLGGGAAYGYTF | TGTGCCAGCAGCTTAGGAGGGGGGGCCGCTTATGGCTACACCTTC
- | TRBJ1-1 | few | TRBV7-9 | CASSLEGGTEAFF | TGTGCCAGCAGCTTAGAGGGTGGCACTGAAGCTTTCTTT
- | TRBJ1-2 | - | TRBV14 | CASSPQGLYYGYTF | TGTGCCAGCAGCCCACAGGGTTTGTACTATGGCTACACCTTC
TRBD1 | TRBJ2-3 | few | TRBV19 | CASSISRPTDRSWDTQYF | TGTGCCAGTAGTATATCCCGACCGACGGACAGGTCGTGGGATACGCAGTATTTT
- | TRBJ2-5 | - | TRBV6-5 | CASRGVSGETQYF | TGTGCCAGCCGAGGGGTGAGTGGCGAGACCCAGTACTTC
- | TRBJ1-4 | - | TRBV11-2 | CASSLTSSANEKLFF | TGTGCCAGCAGCTTAACATCCTCGGCTAATGAAAAACTGTTTTTT
TRBD1 | TRBJ1-2 | - | TRBV5-6 | CASSLGTAKNYGYTF | TGTGCCAGCAGCCTGGGGACAGCGAAAAACTATGGCTACACCTTC
- | TRBJ2-2 | few | TRBV6-6 | CASSLLANTGELFF | TGTGCCAGCAGCCTCTTAGCGAACACCGGGGAGCTGTTTTTT
- | TRBJ2-6 | - | TRBV2 | CASSIESGANVLTF | TGTGCCAGCAGTATCGAGTCTGGGGCCAACGTCCTGACTTTC
- | TRBJ2-3 | - | TRBV30 | CAWSRLTDTQYF | TGTGCCTGGTCGCGCCTCACAGATACGCAGTATTTT
TRBD1 | TRBJ2-2 | - | TRBV10-3 | CAISAGGSTGELFF | TGTGCCATCAGTGCAGGGGGCAGCACCGGGGAGCTGTTTTTT
- | TRBJ1-1 | once | TRBV6-5 | CASSLRAGGTEAFF | TGTGCCAGCAGTCTCAGGGCCGGGGGAACTGAAGCTTTTTTT
TRBD1 | TRBJ1-4 | - | TRBV5-1 | CASSGGTGTNEKLFF | TGCGCCAGCAGCGGAGGGACAGGGACTAATGAAAAACTGTTTTTT
- | TRBJ2-2 | - | TRBV10-3 | CAISPRGTNTGELFF | TGTGCCATCAGCCCGAGAGGGACGAACACCGGGGAGCTGTTTTTT
- | TRBJ2-4 | - | TRBV14 | CASSQEPLENIQYF | TGTGCCAGCAGCCAAGAACCGCTCGAAAACATTCAGTACTTC
- | TRBJ1-5 | once | TRBV5-1 | CASSRAGGNQPQHF | TGCGCCAGCAGCCGCGCAGGGGGCAATCAGCCCCAGCATTTT
TRBD1 | TRBJ2-1 | - | TRBV11-2 | CASSPRQGANNEQFF | TGTGCCAGCAGCCCCAGACAGGGGGCCAACAATGAGCAGTTCTTC
- | TRBJ2-5 | - | TRBV30 | CAWSGSGETQYF | TGTGCCTGGAGTGGATCAGGAGAGACCCAGTACTTC
- | TRBJ1-4 | - | TRBV4-3 | CASSREHREVEKLFF | TGCGCCAGCAGCAGAGAACACAGGGAGGTTGAAAAACTGTTTTTT
TRBD2 | TRBJ2-5 | - | TRBV7-2 | CASSLEAGGTRAFQETQYF | TGTGCCAGCAGCTTAGAAGCGGGGGGCACACGCGCCTTTCAAGAGACCCAGTACTTC
- | TRBJ1-2 | - | TRBV7-3 | CASSDRTNYGYTF | TGTGCCAGCAGCGACAGGACTAACTATGGCTACACCTTC
TRBD2 | TRBJ2-7 | once | TRBV30 | CARGEGLKGEQYF | TGTGCCCGGGGGGAAGGGCTTAAGGGTGAGCAGTACTTC
- | TRBJ2-3 | once | TRBV2 | CASTPGRLADTQYF | TGTGCCAGCACCCCCGGGCGTCTAGCAGATACGCAGTATTTT
- | TRBJ2-1 | - | TRBV6-5 | CASSYVQGGGNEQFF | TGTGCCAGCAGTTACGTACAGGGAGGTGGAAATGAGCAGTTCTTC
- | TRBJ1-1 | - | TRBV5-1 | CASSQTRVLNTEAFF | TGCGCCAGCAGCCAGACGAGAGTTTTAAACACTGAAGCTTTCTTT
- | TRBJ2-5 | - | TRBV5-1 | CASSLYEETQYF | TGCGCCAGCAGCTTGTACGAAGAGACCCAGTACTTC
- | TRBJ2-3 | - | TRBV6-6 | CASSYSGVGADTQYF | TGTGCCAGCAGTTACTCAGGGGTGGGCGCAGATACGCAGTATTTT
- | TRBJ1-1 | - | TRBV5-1 | CASSREGAEAFF | TGCGCCAGCAGCAGAGAGGGAGCTGAAGCTTTCTTT
- | TRBJ1-3 | - | TRBV9 | CASSVEDFGNTIYF | TGTGCCAGCAGCGTAGAGGACTTTGGAAACACCATATATTTT
TRBD1 | TRBJ1-4 | - | TRBV29-1 | CSVRQGGNEKLFF | TGCAGCGTCCGACAGGGAGGAAATGAAAAACTGTTTTTT
- | TRBJ1-1 | - | TRBV9 | CASSVAGGFGGDTEAFF | TGTGCCAGCAGCGTAGCGGGGGGATTTGGAGGGGACACTGAAGCTTTCTTT
- | TRBJ1-6 | - | TRBV5-1 | CASSGTDNSPLHF | TGCGCCAGCAGCGGGACGGATAATTCACCCCTCCACTTT